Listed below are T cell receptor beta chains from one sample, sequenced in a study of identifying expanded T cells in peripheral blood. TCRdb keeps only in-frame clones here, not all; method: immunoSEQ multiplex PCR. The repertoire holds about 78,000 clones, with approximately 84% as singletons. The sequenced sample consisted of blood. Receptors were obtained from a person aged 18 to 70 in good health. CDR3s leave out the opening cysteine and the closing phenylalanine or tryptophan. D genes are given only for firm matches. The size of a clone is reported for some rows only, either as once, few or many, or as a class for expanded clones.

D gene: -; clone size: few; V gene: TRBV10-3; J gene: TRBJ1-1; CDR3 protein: ATGQLNTEAF
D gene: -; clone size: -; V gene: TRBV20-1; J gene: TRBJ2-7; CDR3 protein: SARREYEQY
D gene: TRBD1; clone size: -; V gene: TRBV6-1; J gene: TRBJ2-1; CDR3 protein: ASRRQGGNEQF
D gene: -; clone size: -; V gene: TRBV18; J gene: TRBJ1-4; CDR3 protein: ASSPLGAVLGEKLF
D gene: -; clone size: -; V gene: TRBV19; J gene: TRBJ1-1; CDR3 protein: ASRVGTEAF
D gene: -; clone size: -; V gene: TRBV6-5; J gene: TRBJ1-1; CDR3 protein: ASSYLVRGTEAF
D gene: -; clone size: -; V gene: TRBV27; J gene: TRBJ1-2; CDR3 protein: ASSFIAGDRYGYT
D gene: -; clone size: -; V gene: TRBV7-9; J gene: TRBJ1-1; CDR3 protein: ASTISNSATEAF
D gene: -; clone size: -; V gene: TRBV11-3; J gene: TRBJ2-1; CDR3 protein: ASSLTRDEQF
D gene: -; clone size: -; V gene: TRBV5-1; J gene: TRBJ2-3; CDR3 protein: ASSFDASTDTQY
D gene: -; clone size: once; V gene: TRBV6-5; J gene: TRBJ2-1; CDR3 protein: ASRPTKTHNEQF
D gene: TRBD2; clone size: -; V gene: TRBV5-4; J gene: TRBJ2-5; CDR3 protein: ASSVGLAGPETQY
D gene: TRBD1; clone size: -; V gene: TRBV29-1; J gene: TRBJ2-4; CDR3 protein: SVGTDHIQY
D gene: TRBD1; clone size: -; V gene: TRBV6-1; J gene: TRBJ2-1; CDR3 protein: ASSEVFGDRGLLSSYNEQF
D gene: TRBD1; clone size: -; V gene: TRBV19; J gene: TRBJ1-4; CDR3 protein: ASRIQGEPEKLF
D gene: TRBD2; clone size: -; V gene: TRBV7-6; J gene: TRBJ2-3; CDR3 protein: ASSSLSLAGDFTDTQY
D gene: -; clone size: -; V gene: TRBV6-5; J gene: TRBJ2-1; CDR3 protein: ATTPDAGKYNEQF
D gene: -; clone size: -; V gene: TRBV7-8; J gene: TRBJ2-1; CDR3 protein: ASSATSEKF
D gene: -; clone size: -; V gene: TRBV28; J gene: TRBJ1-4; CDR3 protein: ASSWAAINEKLF
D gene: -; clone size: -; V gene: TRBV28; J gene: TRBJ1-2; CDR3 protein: ASIPPSGVLYT
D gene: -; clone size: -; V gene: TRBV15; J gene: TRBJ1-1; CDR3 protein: ATSRDPSTEAF
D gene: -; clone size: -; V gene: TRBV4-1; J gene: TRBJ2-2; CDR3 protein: ASSQVIGSGLRELF
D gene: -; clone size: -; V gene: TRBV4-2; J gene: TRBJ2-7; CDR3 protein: ASSQSKVTAGEQY
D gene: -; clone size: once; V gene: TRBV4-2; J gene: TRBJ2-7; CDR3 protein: ASSQGLFGYEQY
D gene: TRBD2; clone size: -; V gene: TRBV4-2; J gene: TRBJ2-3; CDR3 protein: ASSPGTSGGDTQY
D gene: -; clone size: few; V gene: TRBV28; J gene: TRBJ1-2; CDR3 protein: ASSTTVDYYGYT
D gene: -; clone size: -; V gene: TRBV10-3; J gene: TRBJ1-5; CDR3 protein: AISGSNQPQH
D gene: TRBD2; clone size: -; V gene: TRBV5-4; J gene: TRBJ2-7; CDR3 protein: ASSPGLAGIYEQY
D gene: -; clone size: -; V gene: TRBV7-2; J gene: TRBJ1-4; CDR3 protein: ASSPTGHHNEKLF
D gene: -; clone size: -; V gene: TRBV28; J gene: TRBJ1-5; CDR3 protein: ASSLTAGFSNQPQH
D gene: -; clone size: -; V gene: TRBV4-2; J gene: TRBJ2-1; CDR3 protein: ASSQDQGYNEQF
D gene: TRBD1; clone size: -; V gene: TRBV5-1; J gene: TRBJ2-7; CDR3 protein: ASSLGQVSYEQY
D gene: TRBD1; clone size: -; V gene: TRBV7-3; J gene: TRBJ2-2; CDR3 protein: ASSFSGTVTGELF
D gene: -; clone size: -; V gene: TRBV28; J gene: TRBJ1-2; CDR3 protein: ASSPGDPYYGYT
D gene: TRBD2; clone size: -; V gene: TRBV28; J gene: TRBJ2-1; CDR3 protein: ASSSMWTSGRGNEQF
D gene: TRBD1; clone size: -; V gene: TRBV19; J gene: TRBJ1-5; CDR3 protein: ASSKDRGGVQPQH
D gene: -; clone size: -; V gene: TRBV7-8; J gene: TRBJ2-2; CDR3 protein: ASSLRDTGELF
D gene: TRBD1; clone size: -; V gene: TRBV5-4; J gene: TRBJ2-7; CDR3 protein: ASSWDRSGEQY
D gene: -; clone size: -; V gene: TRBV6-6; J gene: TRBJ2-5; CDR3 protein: ASSYGPQETQY
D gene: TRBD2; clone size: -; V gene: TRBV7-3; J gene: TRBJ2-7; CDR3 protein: ASSPIAGGWYEQY
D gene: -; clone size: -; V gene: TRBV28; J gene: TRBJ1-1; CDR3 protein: ASRVPVSNTEAF
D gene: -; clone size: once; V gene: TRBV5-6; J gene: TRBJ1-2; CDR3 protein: ASSSYRLPIPYGYT
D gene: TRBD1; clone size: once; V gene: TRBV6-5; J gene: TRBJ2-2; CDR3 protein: ASSRSQGAGELF
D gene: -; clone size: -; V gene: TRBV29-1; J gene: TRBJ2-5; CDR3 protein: STELGTGRETQY
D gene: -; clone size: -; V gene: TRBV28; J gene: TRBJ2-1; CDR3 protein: ASRGGAREYF
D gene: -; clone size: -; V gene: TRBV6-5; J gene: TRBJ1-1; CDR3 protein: ASSYSNTEAF
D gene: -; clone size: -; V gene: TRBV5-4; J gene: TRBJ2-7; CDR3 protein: ASSLDGRVSSYEQY
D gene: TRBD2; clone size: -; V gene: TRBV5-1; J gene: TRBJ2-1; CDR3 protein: ASSLSTSANNEQF
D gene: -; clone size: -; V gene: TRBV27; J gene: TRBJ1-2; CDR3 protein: ASSPGVNYGYT
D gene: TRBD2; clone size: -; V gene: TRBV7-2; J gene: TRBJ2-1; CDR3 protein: ASRGTSGRAYNEQF
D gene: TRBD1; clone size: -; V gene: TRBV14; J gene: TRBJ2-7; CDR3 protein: ASSPRGGQNYEQY